Reported below is one T cell receptor (beta chain). Its antigen is not yet known. No much larger clone exists at a distance of one base, and base qualities are not known. This record comes from a study of T cell repertoires in ileal Crohn's disease (dated by TCRdb to the late 2010s). About the investigation overall: Median disease duration was approximately 8 years, and about 35% of patients were identified as active smokers at the time of surgery. A Rutgeerts score above i0 was used to define endoscopic postoperative recurrence. Approximately 550 nanograms of biopsy DNA per sample were submitted for commercial TCRB immunosequencing. Postoperative therapy was given to about half of the patients, with thiopurines administered to under 12 patients and anti-TNF agents administered to approximately 20 patients. The study sequenced 150 to 200 mucosal samples from a few dozen patients, taken at several locations on the surgical specimen and at postoperative endoscopy. The study was conducted in parallel with a multicentre cohort that was designed to identify predictors of early endoscopic recurrence following ileocolonic resection. TCR repertoire analysis was performed in approximately 52 Crohn's disease patients drawn from a prospective multicentre cohort. MI samples consisted of biopsies taken from the proximal margin of the surgical specimen. Surgery was performed for a complication in all patients, with stricturing disease in approximately 60% and penetrating disease in roughly 39%.

The cysteine opens and the phenylalanine closes a CDR3 of 15 amino acids. Only the CDR3 DNA stays, 45 bases, in frame from base 1. In the germline V gene, CDR1 corresponds to SGHRS and CDR2 to YFSETQ. V loses 0 bases, J loses 0 bases, and the germline ends lie 7 bases apart. Broader findings and caveats from the paper: Patients who were active smokers at surgery had a significantly higher proportion of clonal expansions than non-smokers (roughly 24% vs 19%, p=0.02). Sorted CD8 T cells carried more high-frequency clones than CD4 T cells, suggesting mucosal expansions were mainly CD8. Higher percentages of high-frequency clones at the time of surgery were linked to endoscopic recurrence, and every patient with clonality above 26.8% (18/57) had recurrence. Only a subgroup of patients, of unstated size, had their mucosal CD4 and CD8 T cells sorted and sequenced.

The intended sense of this specimen's time point label: proximal margin of the surgical specimen (macroscopically non-inflamed). Adults with ileal or ileocolonic Crohn's disease and an indication for ileocolonic resection were eligible for inclusion. Whole ileal mucosal biopsies were stored frozen at -80°C before DNA extraction. A TRizol-based method was used to extract genomic DNA from the frozen whole biopsies, and the DNA was quantified with a NanoDrop 2000 spectrophotometer. Library preparation was by the immunoSEQ multiplex PCR assay. CDR3 regions were amplified from genomic DNA by Adaptive Biotechnology using a two-step, amplification bias-controlled multiplex PCR. Primers covering every V and J gene segment were used in the first PCR, while barcodes and Illumina adapters were added in the second PCR. An Illumina instrument was used to sequence the CDR3 libraries. Under the source paper's analysis protocol: Vendor-provided pipelines were combined with custom analysis of raw data in R/Bioconductor under R version 3.3.0. Clonality, which ranges from 0 to 1, was calculated as the inverse of the normalised Shannon entropy across all productive clones. High-frequency clones were defined as the repertoire share of the top 100 clones, retaining only clones passing a 95% confidence test. The Simpson index measured repertoire diversity, and the Morisita-Horn index measured overlap between samples. TCRdb's version of the immuneACCESS table is confined to in-frame rearrangements and falls short of the full clone set. An unresolved V gene accounts for under half of the shortfall where checked; the remainder is of unknown origin. V and J calls and clone size follow that table, whereas D and trimming were derived from the DNA. Here the sample has more than 5,500 clones; over 60% occur a single time. In total, the top ten clones hold less than 6.5% of the sample.

The origin of this receptor is an adult with Crohn's disease. The chain is encoded by TRBV5-1 joined to TRBJ1-3, with the D gene not clear enough to name. The sequencing sample was made of ileal tissue. Here is the DNA: TGCGCCAGCAGCTTGGGACAAATCTCTGGAAACACCATATATTTT. It codes for CASSLGQISGNTIYF. The CDR3 plus the reference TRBV5-1 and TRBJ1-3 genes for the other parts give the full variable domain: KAGVTQTPRYLIKTRGQQVTLSCSPISGHRSVSWYQQTPGQGLQFLFEYFSETQRNKGNFPGRFSGRQFSNSRSEMNVSTLELGDSALYLCASSLGQISGNTIYFGEGSWLTVV.